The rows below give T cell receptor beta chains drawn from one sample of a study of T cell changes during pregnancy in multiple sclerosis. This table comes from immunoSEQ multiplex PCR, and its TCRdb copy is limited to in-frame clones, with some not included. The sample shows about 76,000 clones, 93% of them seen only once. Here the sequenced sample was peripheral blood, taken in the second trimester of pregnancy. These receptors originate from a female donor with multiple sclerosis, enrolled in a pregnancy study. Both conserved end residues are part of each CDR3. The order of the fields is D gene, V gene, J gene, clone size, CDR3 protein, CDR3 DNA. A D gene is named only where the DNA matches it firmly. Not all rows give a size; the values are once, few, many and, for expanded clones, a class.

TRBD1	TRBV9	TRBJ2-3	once	CASSGPGGIGSDTQYF	TGTGCCAGCAGCGGCCCAGGGGGTATCGGCTCAGATACGCAGTATTTT
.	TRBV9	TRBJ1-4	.	CASSVDPGTNEKLFF	TGTGCCAGCAGCGTAGACCCGGGAACTAATGAAAAACTGTTTTTT
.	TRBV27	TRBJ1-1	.	CASSFGGSGSEAFF	TGTGCCAGCAGTTTCGGGGGGAGCGGGTCTGAAGCTTTCTTT
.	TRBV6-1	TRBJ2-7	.	CASSESLDFSEQYF	TGTGCCAGCAGTGAATCGCTAGACTTCTCCGAGCAGTACTTC
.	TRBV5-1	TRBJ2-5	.	CASSQGLETQYF	TGCGCCAGCAGCCAGGGTTTGGAGACCCAGTACTTC
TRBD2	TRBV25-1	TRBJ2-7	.	CASRRTSGYEQYF	TGTGCCAGCAGAAGGACTAGCGGCTACGAGCAGTACTTC
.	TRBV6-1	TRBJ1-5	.	CASSEVRPQHF	TGTGCCAGCAGTGAAGTTAGGCCCCAGCATTTT
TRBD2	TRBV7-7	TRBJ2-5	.	CASSGGTSGSQETQYF	TGTGCTAGCAGCGGCGGGACTAGCGGGTCCCAAGAGACCCAGTACTTC
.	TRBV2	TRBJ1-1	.	CASSVSGTEAFF	TGTGCCAGCAGTGTATCGGGGACTGAAGCTTTCTTT
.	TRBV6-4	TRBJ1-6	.	CASSPGASNSPLHF	TGTGCCAGCAGTCCAGGGGCTTCAAATTCACCCCTCCACTTT
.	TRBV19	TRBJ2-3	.	CATPRQNSTDTQYF	TGTGCCACCCCGAGGCAGAATAGCACAGATACGCAGTATTTT